These T cell receptor beta chains were read from a single sample in a study of cytomegalovirus exposure and HLA in healthy donors. TCRdb's copy holds only in-frame clones and misses some; the assay was immunoSEQ multiplex PCR. Of approximately 88,000 clones detected, roughly 79% appear once; the ten largest clones hold approximately 1.5%. Sequencing was done on a sample of PBMCs. The receptors derive from a male donor in good health and CMV-seronegative. Both conserved end residues are part of each CDR3. A D gene is named only where the DNA matches it firmly. The listing skips clone size in some rows; elsewhere it reads once, few, many or a size class.

TRBD1,-,TRBJ2-3,TRBV5-1,CASSPGGPTSTDTQYF,TGCGCCAGCAGCCCAGGGGGTCCAACCAGCACAGATACGCAGTATTTT
TRBD1,-,TRBJ1-1,TRBV11-2,CASSLNVGTGRTEAFF,TGTGCCAGCAGCTTAAATGTAGGGACAGGGAGGACTGAAGCTTTCTTT
-,-,TRBJ1-5,TRBV2,CASSFGALSPPQHF,TGTGCCAGCAGTTTTGGGGCCTTAAGTCCGCCCCAGCATTTT
-,-,TRBJ1-5,TRBV28,CASSNRGPQHF,TGTGCCAGCAGTAATCGGGGGCCCCAGCATTTT
-,-,TRBJ1-1,TRBV11-2,CASSATALNTEAFF,TGTGCCAGCAGCGCCACAGCACTGAACACTGAAGCTTTCTTT
TRBD1,few,TRBJ2-1,TRBV5-5,CASSPSIQGTPYNEQFF,TGTGCCAGCAGCCCTTCTATACAGGGGACGCCCTACAATGAGCAGTTCTTC
TRBD1,once,TRBJ1-3,TRBV4-1,CASSQEPQGGGNTIYF,TGCGCCAGCAGCCAAGAGCCACAGGGGGGCGGAAACACCATATATTTT
-,-,TRBJ2-3,TRBV5-4,CASSFRYDRGGDTQYF,TGTGCCAGCAGCTTCCGGTACGACAGGGGAGGGGATACGCAGTATTTT
-,-,TRBJ2-1,TRBV28,CASRGVMGIANEQFF,TGTGCCAGCAGGGGAGTAATGGGGATAGCCAATGAGCAGTTCTTC
TRBD1,-,TRBJ1-1,TRBV9,CASSVATGTGNTEAFF,TGTGCCAGCAGCGTCGCCACTGGGACAGGGAACACTGAAGCTTTCTTT
TRBD2,once,TRBJ2-1,TRBV9,CASSVASSGSYNEQFF,TGTGCCAGCAGCGTAGCTTCTAGCGGGAGCTACAATGAGCAGTTCTTC
-,-,TRBJ1-2,TRBV19,CASSGGAYGYTF,TGTGCCAGTAGCGGAGGGGCCTATGGCTACACCTTC
-,-,TRBJ2-1,TRBV28,CASSLLVGAYNEQFF,TGTGCCAGCAGCCTTTTGGTGGGAGCCTACAATGAGCAGTTCTTC
-,-,TRBJ1-5,TRBV5-5,CASSLVSSNQPQHF,TGTGCCAGCAGCTTGGTCAGTAGCAATCAGCCCCAGCATTTT
TRBD1,-,TRBJ1-2,TRBV10-3,CAISPLGQGAGYGYTF,TGTGCCATCTCACCACTGGGACAGGGGGCAGGCTATGGCTACACCTTC
-,-,TRBJ1-3,TRBV9,CASSVGGLGRGTGNTIYF,TGTGCCAGCAGCGTAGGAGGGTTGGGGCGCGGGACTGGAAACACCATATATTTT
-,-,TRBJ1-1,TRBV7-9,CASSFNRNTEAFF,TGTGCCAGCAGCTTTAACAGGAACACTGAAGCTTTCTTT
TRBD1,-,TRBJ2-5,TRBV7-8,CASSLDRGETQYF,TGTGCCAGCAGCTTAGACAGGGGAGAGACCCAGTACTTC
TRBD1,few,TRBJ1-2,TRBV6-1,CASREQGTNYGYTF,TGTGCCAGCAGGGAACAGGGGACTAACTATGGCTACACCTTC
-,-,TRBJ1-2,TRBV28,CASLGEAYGYTF,TGTGCCAGCTTAGGGGAGGCCTATGGCTACACCTTC
-,-,TRBJ2-4,TRBV7-2,CASSSENIQYF,TGTGCCAGCAGCTCAGAAAACATTCAGTACTTC
-,-,TRBJ1-1,TRBV7-9,CASSKHMNTEAFF,TGTGCCAGCAGCAAGCATATGAACACTGAAGCTTTCTTT
-,-,TRBJ1-3,TRBV7-9,CASSRRTGLGNTIYF,TGTGCCAGCAGCCGTCGGACTGGGCTTGGAAACACCATATATTTT
-,-,TRBJ1-2,TRBV27,CASSKNQFDYGYTF,TGTGCCAGCAGTAAAAACCAGTTTGACTATGGCTACACCTTC
-,once,TRBJ1-1,TRBV7-9,CASRGRQELKGEAFF,TGTGCCAGCAGGGGGAGACAGGAGCTTAAGGGTGAAGCTTTCTTT
-,-,TRBJ1-5,TRBV28,CAGSFQGGGNQPQHF,TGTGCCGGCAGTTTCCAAGGAGGGGGCAATCAGCCCCAGCATTTT
-,-,TRBJ2-7,TRBV5-6,CASSLGGYEQYF,TGTGCCAGCAGCTTGGGAGGGTACGAGCAGTACTTC
-,-,TRBJ2-7,TRBV7-6,CASSLVQAHPTYEQYF,TGTGCCAGCAGCTTAGTTCAGGCGCACCCCACCTACGAGCAGTACTTC
-,-,TRBJ1-3,TRBV9,CASSVADSPNTIYF,TGTGCCAGCAGCGTAGCGGACAGCCCAAACACCATATATTTT
TRBD1,-,TRBJ2-5,TRBV5-1,CASSFLTGEGTQYF,TGCGCCAGCAGCTTTCTGACAGGGGAAGGGACCCAGTACTTC
TRBD1,few,TRBJ2-3,TRBV27,CASSFFGTGGGDTQYF,TGTGCCAGCAGTTTTTTCGGGACAGGGGGCGGAGATACGCAGTATTTT
TRBD2,-,TRBJ2-1,TRBV2,CASSFPGLAGYRGNEQFF,TGTGCCAGCAGTTTTCCGGGACTAGCGGGGTACCGGGGAAATGAGCAGTTCTTC
-,-,TRBJ1-5,TRBV28,CASGGGYQPQHF,TGTGCCAGTGGCGGGGGTTATCAGCCCCAGCATTTT
-,-,TRBJ2-1,TRBV10-3,CAISEATKSYNEQFF,TGTGCCATCAGTGAGGCTACTAAATCCTACAATGAGCAGTTCTTC
TRBD2,-,TRBJ2-1,TRBV19,CASSETGGSYNEQFF,TGTGCCAGTAGTGAAACGGGAGGCTCCTACAATGAGCAGTTCTTC
TRBD2,-,TRBJ2-3,TRBV28,CASSGGGLGTDTQYF,TGTGCCAGCAGTGGCGGGGGGCTTGGAACAGATACGCAGTATTTT
-,-,TRBJ1-1,TRBV5-1,CASSFFKQGLNTEAFF,TGCGCCAGCAGCTTTTTTAAACAGGGATTGAACACTGAAGCTTTCTTT
TRBD1,-,TRBJ1-2,TRBV6-6,CASNSGGGANYGYTF,TGTGCCAGCAACTCAGGAGGGGGCGCCAACTATGGCTACACCTTC
-,-,TRBJ1-5,TRBV30,CAWSVDSKQPQHF,TGTGCCTGGAGTGTCGACAGTAAACAGCCCCAGCATTTT
-,-,TRBJ1-2,TRBV19,CASLSQANYGYTF,TGTGCCAGCCTTTCACAGGCAAACTATGGCTACACCTTC